Presented here are 11 T cell receptor beta chains from one specimen sequenced in a study of T cells after yellow fever vaccination. From the 5' RACE reads, TCRdb called clonotypes with MiXCR, one entry per CDR3 protein. This table holds about 320,000 distinct CDR3 sequences, around 7% found once. The material sequenced was PBMCs, taken around 45 days after the first yellow fever vaccination. The receptors derive from a man younger than 35 who received the YFV17D yellow fever vaccine.

The table lists this clonotype with many counts. The V and J genes are TRBV18 and TRBJ2-3; D unresolved. The CDR3 loop spans 15 amino acids. The germline V and J ends were trimmed by 3 bases and 0 bases, with 10 bases remaining between them. Germline CDR1 KGHSH, CDR2 LQKENI. The DNA for the CDR3 is TGTGCCAGCTCACCCCGTAGGGAAAGCACAGATACGCAGTATTTT. Amino acids: CASSPRRESTDTQYF.

A few counts support this clonotype. The chain links TRBV27 to TRBJ2-2; D not resolved. The CDR3 runs 15 residues. Germline CDR1 is MNHEY and CDR2 is SMNVEV (reference sequence). Trimming removed 7 bases at V and 1 base at J, with 13 bases between. The CDR3 bases are TGTGCCAGCAAGACACGAGAACGGAACACCGGGGAGCTGTTTTTT. As protein: CASKTRERNTGELFF.

This clonotype was detected only a few times. The chain links TRBV4-3 to TRBJ2-1; 9 bases line up with TRBD2. The length of the CDR3 is 19 residues. Germline V gene sequence: CDR1 LGHNA, CDR2 YSLEER. The ends lost 2 bases at V and 0 bases at J; junction bases unmatched: 11. CDR3 region: CASSQFLSGGISSYNEQFF. CDR3 in DNA: TGCGCCAGCAGCCAATTTCTGAGCGGGGGGATTTCCTCCTACAATGAGCAGTTCTTC.

The V call is TRBV12-3 or TRBV12-4, the J call TRBJ1-1; D uncertain. The V end was cut by 2 bases, the J end by 6 bases, with 13 bases between. There are 14 residues in the CDR3. CDR3 protein: CASSLTPRVAEAFF. The CDR3 DNA reads TGTGCCAGCAGTTTAACACCAAGGGTAGCTGAAGCTTTCTTT.

This clonotype was found a few times. V and J are TRBV9 and TRBJ2-3, with 9 bases lining up with TRBD2. The CDR3 totals 13 residues. V shed 7 bases, J shed 4 bases, and the junction held 4 bases outside the gene matches. Per the germline V gene, CDR1 is SGDLS and CDR2 is YYNGEE. CDR3 sequence: CASAGGGADTQYF. The CDR3 nucleotides read TGTGCCAGCGCGGGGGGGGGAGCAGATACGCAGTATTTT.

V and J are TRBV6-5 and TRBJ1-2, with D perhaps TRBD1 (5 bases). Germline assignment: CDR1 MNHEY and CDR2 SVGAGI. The CDR3 runs 15 residues. V was pared by 4 bases and J by 1 base, with 13 bases between. As DNA, the CDR3 is TGTGCCAGCAGTTTAGGGGTCGGCAGTAACTATGGCTACACCTTC. This codes for CASSLGVGSNYGYTF.

This chain joins TRBV28 and TRBJ2-5; no clear D gene. The CDR3 consists of 13 residues. Trimming cost V 7 bases and J 1 base, with 10 bases left between them. Germline lookup yields CDR1 MDHEN and CDR2 SYDVKM. CDR3: CASNKDIQETQYF. CDR3 nucleotide sequence: TGTGCCAGCAATAAAGACATCCAAGAGACCCAGTACTTC.

This clonotype was seen many times. The chain combines TRBV5-6 with TRBJ1-1; possible D gene TRBD1, 5 bases. CDR1 is SGHDT and CDR2 is YYEEEE in the germline V gene. The CDR3 extends over 15 amino acids. V lost 0 bases to trimming and J lost 5 bases, with 14 bases between them. The CDR3 spells CASSLGMGLGTEAFF. The CDR3 coding sequence is TGTGCCAGCAGCTTGGGGATGGGGCTGGGGACTGAAGCTTTCTTT.

Ten or more counts support this clonotype. V and J are TRBV11-2 and TRBJ2-7; TRBD1 might be the D (5 bases). CDR1 and CDR2 from the germline V gene are SGHAT and FQNNGV. This CDR3 is 15 amino acids long. Trimming cost V 3 bases and J 2 bases, with 14 bases left between them. CDR3 nucleotides: TGTGCCAGCAGCTTGTCCCGACAGTCCACCTACGAGCAGTACGTC. Amino acids: CASSLSRQSTYEQYV.

J is TRBJ2-6 and V is TRBV7-2; weak D call: TRBD2 (6 bases). V was cut by 4 bases and J by 3 bases, with 13 bases left in between. Germline values: CDR1 SGHTA, CDR2 FQGNSA. The CDR3 has 16 residues. DNA of the CDR3: TGTGCCAGCAGCTCGGGACTCCACCTTGGGGCCAACGTCCTGACTTTC. Its protein is CASSSGLHLGANVLTF.

The CDR3 DNA sequence: TGTGCCAGCAGTTCACGAGGGGGCGGGCGTTCGTCGGGTTATGGCTACACCTTC. Protein sequence: CASSSRGGGRSSGYGYTF. The chain carries TRBV27 and TRBJ1-2; TRBD1 matches at 7 bases. V was pared by 4 bases and J by 5 bases, with 19 bases of the junction left unmatched. The CDR3 loop spans 18 amino acids. Germline loops: CDR1 MNHEY, CDR2 SMNVEV (reference sequence).